This paragraph covers one TCR beta chain sequence. This sample is part of a study of cytomegalovirus exposure and HLA in healthy donors. PCR was performed using 60 Vbeta and 13 Jbeta primers. TCRdb's copy holds only in-frame clones and misses some; the assay was immunoSEQ multiplex PCR. The table records some 150,000 clones, more than 75% of them present only once. Trimming took 4 bases from V and 5 from J, leaving 18 bases between them. CDR3 length equals 16 residues. The germline V gene encodes CDR1 SGHRS and CDR2 YFSETQ. The rearrangement uses TRBV5-1 and TRBJ1-4; tentative D call: TRBD1 (5 bases). The sequence came from a woman between 18 and 29 years old in good health and CMV-seronegative. The sample taken for sequencing was PBMCs. The CDR3 here is CASSRYQGRLNEKLFF. The CDR3 DNA reads TGCGCCAGCAGCCGTTACCAGGGAAGGCTGAATGAAAAACTGTTTTTT.